This T cell receptor beta chain came from a study of sequential checkpoint blockade in melanoma. The wider study: Randomization was 1:1 between first-line nivolumab→ipilimumab and ipilimumab→nivolumab. After both sequences, patients received maintenance nivolumab.

CDR1 and CDR2 (germline): GTSNPN, SVGIG (reference sequence). Trimming took 2 bases from V and 0 from J, leaving 11 bases between them. CDR3 length: 15 amino acids. Libraries were prepared by immunoSEQ multiplex PCR; TCRdb keeps only in-frame clonotypes and omits some of them. Altogether just over 15,000 clones are present, over 75% being singletons, with the ten largest covering approximately 30%. Treatment reported: randomized to nivolumab then ipilimumab (arm A) or the reverse (arm B). Patients had received no earlier DNA-damaging chemotherapy. Live CD3+CD8+ CD19− CD56− cells were sorted from PBMCs.

The genes are TRBV30 and TRBJ1-5, with unresolved D. Sequencing was performed on CD8+ T cells sorted from blood (inferred from file names), taken from a patient given nivolumab and ipilimumab in sequence. The sequence was collected from a human donor with melanoma. This CDR3 reads CAWSRADYSNQPQHF. For the CDR3, the DNA is TGTGCCTGGAGTCGTGCAGATTATAGCAATCAGCCCCAGCATTTT.